A single sample gave rise to the 7 T cell receptor beta chains below, sequenced in a study of cytomegalovirus exposure and HLA in healthy donors. The assay was immunoSEQ multiplex PCR, and TCRdb's table has in-frame clones only and misses some. The sample contains approximately 300,000 clones, about nine tenths of which appear only once. The sample was PBMCs. These TCRs come from a woman between 18 and 30 years old in good health and CMV-seronegative.

The chain joins TRBV6-5 to TRBJ2-7; possibly TRBD1 for D (7 bases). Trimming took off 6 bases at V and 2 bases at J, with 17 bases between the two ends. This CDR3 region has 15 residues. Germline values: CDR1 MNHEY, CDR2 SVGAGI. The CDR3 DNA is TGTGCCAGCAGCCGCGGGACAGACGGTCCCTACGAGCAGTACTTC. It codes for CASSRGTDGPYEQYF.

V is TRBV4-3 and J is TRBJ2-3; D may be TRBD2 (6 bases). V gave up 2 bases and J gave up 2 bases, with 17 bases separating them. Looked up from germline, CDR1 is LGHNA and CDR2 is YSLEER. The CDR3 consists of 17 residues. In DNA, the CDR3 is TGCGCCAGCAGCCAAAATGGAGGGCCAGAAAACACAGATACGCAGTATTTT. Translated: CASSQNGGPENTDTQYF.

The genes are TRBV4-1 and TRBJ2-1; D ambiguous. This CDR3 has 13 residues. The germline V and J ends were trimmed by 1 base and 5 bases, with 6 bases remaining between them. Germline CDR1 MGHRA, CDR2 YSYEKL. CDR3 amino acids: CASSQVPNNEQFF. CDR3 nucleotide sequence: TGCGCCAGCAGCCAAGTTCCAAACAATGAGCAGTTCTTC.

The chain couples TRBV30 to TRBJ2-1; 15 bases are a match to TRBD2. The CDR3 is 16 amino acids. Germline-derived CDR1 and CDR2 are GTSNPN and SVGIG (reference sequence). Germline trimming cut 2 bases from V and 7 bases from J; bases unmatched to any gene: 6. CDR3 in DNA: TGTGCCTGGAGTCCACCGGGACTAGCGGGAGGAAATGAGCAGTTCTTC. Protein: CAWSPPGLAGGNEQFF.

The chain has TRBV11-3 and TRBJ2-1, with 14 bases that match TRBD2. Looked up from germline, CDR1 is SGHNT and CDR2 is YENEEA. The CDR3 totals 16 residues. With V trimmed by 5 bases and J by 8 bases, 8 bases remained unmatched. The CDR3 DNA reads as TGTGCCAGCAGCCCCCGTGGGGGACTAGCGGGAGATGAGCAGTTCTTC. Translating it yields CASSPRGGLAGDEQFF.

The chain recombines TRBV7-2 with TRBJ2-3, with D possibly matching TRBD1 (6 bases). The CDR3 spans 19 residues. CDR1 is SGHTA, CDR2 FQGNSA, per germline. V was pared by 1 base and J by 0 bases, with 20 bases between. The CDR3 nucleotides read TGTGCCAGCAGCTTAGGCCGTCCTCGACAGGAAACTAGCACAGATACGCAGTATTTT. This sequence encodes CASSLGRPRQETSTDTQYF.

This clone has more than one count but fewer than ten. The chain couples TRBV5-1 to TRBJ2-1; TRBD1 matches 7 bases. From germline, CDR1 is SGHRS and CDR2 YFSETQ. This CDR3 is built from 14 residues. Trimming took 4 bases from V and 4 from J; bases not matched to a gene: 5. Here the CDR3 reads CASSASTGYNEQFF. As DNA, the CDR3 is TGCGCCAGCAGCGCTTCGACAGGGTACAATGAGCAGTTCTTC.